These 4 T cell receptor beta chains were sequenced from one sample in a study of PD-1 blockade in classical Hodgkin lymphoma. Produced via immunoSEQ multiplex PCR; TCRdb's table is partial and in-frame only. The table includes fewer than 95,000 clones, over 80% detected once. Time point specified: cycle 4 day 1 (C4D1), after more than five weeks of nivolumab. The patients all showed relapse after autologous stem cell transplantation, while their brentuximab vedotin exposure varied. This specimen consisted of peripheral blood mononuclear cells (PBMCs), obtained before the fourth cycle of nivolumab. The receptors were sampled from a human donor with classical Hodgkin lymphoma.

The rearrangement uses TRBV7-2 and TRBJ2-3; D is ambiguous. V lost 3 bases and J lost 4, with 11 bases in between. The CDR3 runs 14 residues. Germline-derived CDR1 and CDR2 are SGHTA and FQGNSA. CDR3 DNA sequence: TGTGCCAGCAGCTTGGACCCCGTAGCAGATACGCAGTATTTT. Amino acid sequence: CASSLDPVADTQYF.

The chain has TRBV5-6 and TRBJ1-1, with 7 bases matching TRBD1. There are 15 residues in the CDR3. The V gene end was trimmed by 2 bases and the J gene end by 2 bases; junction bases not matched to a gene: 6. Per germline, CDR1 SGHDT and CDR2 YYEEEE. CDR3 in DNA: TGTGCCAGCAGCTTACAGGGGAGACTTAACACTGAAGCTTTCTTT. This translates into CASSLQGRLNTEAFF. Based on the CDR3 plus reference TRBV5-6 and TRBJ1-1, the full variable domain is DAGVTQSPTHLIKTRGQQVTLRCSPKSGHDTVSWYQQALGQGPQFIFQYYEEEERQRGNFPDRFSGHQFPNYSSELNVNALLLGDSALYLCASSLQGRLNTEAFFGQGTRLTVV.

The rearrangement joins TRBV5-1 to TRBJ2-7, with D maybe TRBD1 (5 bases). The V end lost 1 base, the J end lost 3 bases, and 11 bases lay between the germline ends. The CDR3 is 14 residues long. CDR1 and CDR2 from the germline V gene are SGHRS and YFSETQ. The chain's CDR3 is CASSLQGSDYEQYF. Written as DNA, the CDR3 is TGCGCCAGCAGCTTGCAGGGTAGTGACTACGAGCAGTACTTC.

The table lists this clone with a count of one. This chain uses TRBV10-2 with TRBJ2-1; 10 bases line up with TRBD2. With 7 bases clipped from V and 0 bases from J, the junction kept 9 bases outside the gene matches. Germline CDR1 WSHSY, CDR2 SAAADI. This CDR3 region has 17 residues. In DNA form, the CDR3 reads TGCGCCAGCAAGGGGAGCGGGAGGGCCCTCTCCTACAATGAGCAGTTCTTC. This encodes CASKGSGRALSYNEQFF.